Shown below are 10 T cell receptor beta chains from a single sample sequenced in a study of blood T cell repertoires in COVID-19. TCRdb's copy holds only in-frame clones and misses some; the assay was immunoSEQ multiplex PCR. The data contain fewer than 55,000 clones, around 90% of them singletons. Sequenced input: peripheral blood. All receptors come from a man between 45 and 60 years old with active COVID-19.

The rearrangement joins TRBV6-4 to TRBJ1-1; D may be TRBD1 (5 bases). The CDR3 is made up of 15 amino acids. CDR1 is MRHNA, CDR2 SNTAGT, per germline. V lost 4 bases and J 6 bases, leaving 18 bases between the germline ends. CDR3 DNA: TGTGCCAGCAGTGTCACCGGGACTTCGGCGGCTGAAGCTTTCTTT. This codes for CASSVTGTSAAEAFF.

The chain recombines TRBV24-1 with TRBJ1-1, with D unclear. This CDR3 is 14 amino acids long. The V gene's germline CDR1 is KGHDR and CDR2 SFDVKD. V was trimmed by 9 bases and J by 5 bases, leaving 18 bases between them. CDR3 nucleotide sequence: TGTGCCACCCCCATATTAGGGAGCGGGACTGAAGCTTTCTTT. It is translated as CATPILGSGTEAFF.

The rearrangement links TRBV12-3 or TRBV12-4 to TRBJ2-1; D is possibly TRBD1 (5 bases). The CDR3 spans 12 residues. The germline V and J ends were trimmed by 5 bases and 14 bases, with 16 bases remaining between them. For the CDR3, the DNA is TGTGCCAGCAGTCAAATCCAGACAGAAGAGTTCTTC. As protein: CASSQIQTEEFF.

The CDR3 DNA reads TGTGCCAGCATTTTTCGACCCCTACGGGAGGATGGTGAGCAGTTCTTC. This sequence encodes CASIFRPLREDGEQFF. The chain couples TRBV6-6 to TRBJ2-1; 7 bases agree with TRBD2. The CDR3 totals 16 residues. CDR1 MNHNY and CDR2 SVGAGI come from the germline V gene (reference sequence). The V segment lost 7 bases and the J segment 9 bases; nucleotides outside the gene matches: 18.

CDR3 sequence reads: CASSLRDRGSTGELFF. For the CDR3, the DNA is TGTGCCAGCAGCTTACGGGACAGGGGTAGCACCGGGGAGCTGTTTTTT. The J gene is TRBJ2-2, the V gene TRBV7-8, with 10 bases aligning to TRBD1. The CDR3 covers 16 residues. The J segment lost 4 bases and the V segment lost 2 bases, leaving 4 bases of the junction unmatched. Germline V gene sequence: CDR1 SGHVS, CDR2 FQNEAQ.

The CDR3 DNA reads TGTGCCAGCAGTGTGAGGGGCGGGAGTGGAGCCAAAAACATTCAGTACTTC. It yields the protein CASSVRGGSGAKNIQYF. This rearrangement joins TRBV2 to TRBJ2-4, with TRBD2 matching over 7 bases. The CDR3 covers 17 residues. CDR1 SNHLY and CDR2 FYNNEI come from the germline V gene. After removal of 4 bases from V and 0 bases from J, the junction contained 9 bases not matched to a gene.

The V and J genes are TRBV6-2 or TRBV6-3 and TRBJ1-2; 9 bases line up with TRBD1. The V gene's germline CDR1 is MNHEY and CDR2 SVGEGT. After removal of 6 bases from V and 2 bases from J, the junction contained 7 bases not matched to a gene. The CDR3 sequence is 15 residues long. CDR3 sequence reads: CASSPDRGSNYGYTF. DNA for the CDR3: TGTGCCAGCAGCCCGGACAGGGGTTCCAACTATGGCTACACCTTC.

The chain joins TRBV6-5 to TRBJ2-3; D remains ambiguous. The germline V and J ends were trimmed by 4 bases and 0 bases, with 8 bases remaining between them. The CDR3 totals 14 residues. CDR1 and CDR2 from the germline V gene are MNHEY and SVGAGI. CDR3 in amino acids: CASSSYSSTDTQYF. The CDR3 DNA reads TGTGCCAGCAGTTCCTATTCTAGCACAGATACGCAGTATTTT.

V usage is TRBV18 and J usage is TRBJ2-1; TRBD1 matches 10 bases. The CDR3 runs to 15 residues. From germline, CDR1 is KGHSH and CDR2 LQKENI. The junction had 4 bases not matched to a gene; V was cut back by 0 bases and J by 8 bases. CDR3 nucleotides: TGTGCCAGCTCACCACCGGGACAGGGGATCGATGAGCAGTTCTTC. It encodes CASSPPGQGIDEQFF.

The V call is TRBV10-3, the J call TRBJ2-3; D is perhaps TRBD2 (6 bases). This CDR3 spans 13 amino acids. Germline lookup yields CDR1 ENHRY and CDR2 SYGVKD. Trimming pared 6 bases from V and 7 bases from J, leaving 14 bases between. CDR3 loop: CAISRDSGNTQYF. Here the CDR3 DNA reads TGTGCCATCAGCCGGGACTCAGGGAATACGCAGTATTTT.